This T cell receptor (beta chain) was captured by sequencing in a study of shared clonotypes between healthy human individuals. General study points: Memory subsets generally showed smaller estimated richness than naive subsets did.

As for this clone: The antigen is not known. The junction differs from germline at one of its ends, possibly a read error.

Original analysis: ImmunoSEQ output lacked quality scores and full-length reads, limiting matched filtering. Libraries were prepared by immunoSEQ multiplex PCR; TCRdb keeps only in-frame clonotypes and omits some of them. From that table come the V and J calls and clone size; the DNA was used to work out D and trimming. The data hold about 2.4 million clones, with about 92% observed a single time. Per the germline V gene, CDR1 is SSHAT and CDR2 is FNYEAQ (reference sequence). The CDR3 length is 20 residues. The sample was naive CD4+ T cells sorted from blood. Subset of the sample: CD45RA+ positively selected. This TCR was recovered from a man aged 18 to 35 in good health. This chain connects TRBV7-7 to TRBJ2-5; 14 bases are shared with TRBD2. The CDR3: CASSSWVGGLAGEDGETQYF. CDR3 in DNA: TGTGCTAGCAGCTCATGGGTGGGGGGACTAGCGGGAGAAGATGGGGAGACCCAGTACTTC.